This T cell receptor beta chain was recovered during a study of untreated major depressive disorder. General study points: TRBV25-01 and TRBV02-01 followed the flow pattern without significance.

The table came from immunoSEQ multiplex PCR; TCRdb's copy has only in-frame clones and leaves some out. Here the sample spans about 21,000 clones, over 80% being singletons. Worth noting for this clone: Its specificity is unknown. Given the absence of the conserved phenylalanine or tryptophan at the CDR3 end, a read error is likely.

The CDR3 consists of 16 residues. The junction had 11 bases not matched to a gene; V was cut back by 4 bases and J by 4 bases. The germline V gene encodes CDR1 SGHNT and CDR2 YYREEE (reference sequence). Sequencing was performed on CD4+ T cells from PBMCs. This receptor was identified in a man aged 25 to 40 in good health. This chain joins TRBV5-4 and TRBJ2-7; 10 nucleotides line up with TRBD1. CDR3 residues: CASSPKSGQGSYEQYL. CDR3 DNA: TGTGCCAGCAGCCCAAAATCGGGACAGGGGAGTTACGAGCAGTACCTC.